The sequence of this T cell receptor beta chain was determined in a study of PD-L1 blockade in urothelial cancer. The assay was immunoSEQ multiplex PCR, and TCRdb's table has in-frame clones only and misses some. The sample carries some 53,000 clones, about 72% recorded once. Germline V gene data show CDR1 as SGHTA and CDR2 as FQGNSA. The CDR3 is 16 amino acids. Trimming took 2 bases from V and 4 from J; bases not matched to a gene: 7. This clone came up once. The specimen was PBMCs, collected around atezolizumab (anti-PD-L1) treatment. This clonotype was sampled from a man between 65 and 85 years old with urothelial cancer. The rearrangement uses TRBV7-2 and TRBJ2-3; 9 bases are a match to TRBD2. DNA of the CDR3: TGTGCCAGCAGCTTAAAAGGCGGGGGGGCCCCAGATACGCAGTATTTT. Translating gives CASSLKGGGAPDTQYF. Full variable domain (remainder filled in from reference TRBV7-2 and TRBJ2-3): GAGVSQSPSNKVTEKGKDVELRCDPISGHTALYWYRQSLGQGLEFLIYFQGNSAPDKSGLPSDRFSAERTGGSVSTLTIQRTQQEDSAVYLCASSLKGGGAPDTQYFGPGTRLTVL.